This T cell receptor (beta chain) was sequenced during a study of T cells in Graves' hyperthyroidism and ophthalmopathy. Lactation, pregnancy, other autoimmune disease or uncontrolled infection led to exclusion of patients. This clonotype was seen ten or more times. The antigen is undetermined. This CDR3 has 14 residues. J was trimmed by 2 bases and V by 6 bases; bases with no gene match: 4. TCR beta CDR3 regions were amplified from RNA. Initially, a first-round RT-PCR of the TCR CDR3 employed the HTBI primer set. TCRdb re-called the multiplex PCR reads with MiXCR, one entry per CDR3 protein. The table records more than 500,000 distinct CDR3 sequences, around 15% of them present only once. Study-level findings and limits: Blood shared most expanded thyroid clonotypes above 0.001. Ophthalmopathy got predicted by the model a median roughly 6.4 months before its onset.

The chain combines TRBV12-3 or TRBV12-4 with TRBJ2-3, with TRBD1 matching over 8 bases. Sample: blood. The sequence derives from a woman in her thirties with Graves' hyperthyroidism. The CDR3 sequence is CASRTGGNTDTQYF. CDR3 sequence (DNA): TGTGCCAGCAGAACAGGGGGGAACACAGATACGCAGTATTTT.